The sequence of this T cell receptor (beta chain) was determined in a study of T cells in Graves' hyperthyroidism and ophthalmopathy (dated by TCRdb to the late 2010s). About the investigation overall: Peripheral blood was sampled at the time of initial diagnosis, prior to any treatment. Whether ophthalmopathy could be predicted prospectively was tested in an independent validation cohort made up of fewer than 20 hyperthyroidism patients plus 17 patients who later progressed to ophthalmopathy. After blood sampling, hyperthyroidism patients were treated with methimazole at a starting dose of 30 mg daily, and ophthalmopathy patients were treated with high-dose intravenous methylprednisolone. A discovery cohort of about 100 patients, roughly 45 with Graves' ophthalmopathy and fewer than 65 with stable Graves' hyperthyroidism, was used to find distinguishing TCR V-J signatures. In six Graves' hyperthyroidism patients, the study also compared T-cell repertoires from thyroid tissue with T-cell repertoires from blood. The paper describes TCR Vbeta CDR3 sequencing of around 130 peripheral blood samples, made up of some 42 ophthalmopathy patients, roughly 75 hyperthyroidism patients and 17 progressor patients. The approximately 90 discovery patients were randomly split 7:3 into training and test sets.

Amplification of TCR beta CDR3 regions was carried out from RNA transcripts. The TCR CDR3 was subjected to a first round of RT-PCR using the HTBI primer set and the Qiagen OneStep RT-PCR kit. The libraries were constructed in a second round of multiplex PCR and then size-selected and purified. The libraries were sequenced on an Illumina HiSeq2000 using paired-end 100 bp reads. The authors' pipeline ran thus. SOAPnuke was used to process the raw data, throwing out any read that contained adapters or uncalled bases, had a mean Phred below 15, or lacked an exact constant-primer or identifier match. COPE v1.2.5 was used to merge the high-quality paired reads, and each unique nucleotide sequence was defined as a clonotype. MiTCR v1.1 was used to align the clonotypes against IMGT TRBV, TRBD and TRBJ reference segments. The analysis included only V-J combinations with a frequency above 0.0001, which together covered around 99% of the repertoires. The TCS score was defined as F50 (clonal expansion) divided by E x V (chaos), with BLOSUM62-based TCRdist calculated between CDR3 peptides within each V-J. Welch's t-statistics and random forest reduced around 550 V-J features to around 14, which were used in a naive Bayes classifier (R e1071). TCRdb passed the public sequencing reads through fastp at Q25 and MiXCR, retaining productive beta sequences. Every entry covers one CDR3 protein and lists the most common genes and DNA from its rows. The V and J calls were determined by TCRdb, not by the authors. A total of 250,000 to 300,000 distinct CDR3 sequences appear in this sample, about 14% of them only once. The ten top clones hold 6% to 8% of the sample.

Hyperthyroidism patients were aged 18 to 65 years and newly diagnosed, with disease duration of less than 2 months. Exclusion was applied to patients with uncontrolled infections, other autoimmune diseases, pregnancy or lactation. Diagnoses were established on the basis of clinical symptoms, serum thyroxine and TRAb, thyroid ultrasound, and orbital computed tomography. For progressor patients, blood was drawn at the first diagnosis of hyperthyroidism, before any ophthalmopathy symptoms had appeared. PBMCs were separated from roughly 10 ml of fresh peripheral blood using Ficoll-Paque density gradient centrifugation. Progressor patients were first diagnosed with Graves' hyperthyroidism and then developed ophthalmopathy during follow-up. Trizol reagent was used to extract total RNA, and RNA quality was then checked on an Agilent 2100 Bioanalyzer. General findings and caveats noted by the study authors: In cross-validation, a model built on a 13 V-J signature told ophthalmopathy apart from stable hyperthyroidism with under 90% sensitivity and roughly 81% specificity, and in testing the same model reached 80%/75%. In validation, the model predicted progression to ophthalmopathy with over 60% sensitivity and 72% to 75% specificity, a median of about six months before onset. Sample size was not statistically predetermined, and investigators were not blinded to group allocation. Blood samples also contained most of the expanded thyroid clonotypes (frequency above 0.001), which suggests that blood repertoires may reflect thyroid immune responses.

V has 8 bases trimmed and J has 8 bases trimmed; junction bases matching no gene number 6. CDR3 length: 12 amino acids, cysteine to phenylalanine. Only CDR3 DNA remains: 36 bases, in frame from the first base. From a lookup of the germline V gene (reference sequence), CDR1 and CDR2 are SEHNR and FQNEAQ. This clonotype was counted ten times or more. Its recognized antigen is unknown. The sample holds no much larger clone one base away, and base qualities are not on file. This sequence was found in a woman under 40 with Graves' hyperthyroidism that later progressed to Graves' ophthalmopathy. Rearrangement joined TRBV7-9 to TRBJ2-4; a stretch of 7 junction bases matches TRBD2. The sequencing input was blood. At the DNA level, the sequence is TGTGCCAGCTCGCGGGGGAGGCACATTCAGTACTTC. This codes for CASSRGRHIQYF. The full variable domain, completed from the reference TRBV7-9 and TRBJ2-4 proteins outside the CDR3, reads DTGVSQNPRHKITKRGQNVTFRCDPISEHNRLYWYRQTLGQGPEFLTYFQNEAQLEKSRLLSDRFSAERPKGSFSTLEIQRTEQGDSAMYLCASSRGRHIQYFGAGTRLSVL.